The rows below give T cell receptor beta chains drawn from one sample of a study of blood T cell repertoires in COVID-19. Sequenced by immunoSEQ multiplex PCR; TCRdb stores in-frame clones only, minus some. The sample has roughly 41,000 clones, under 85% seen once. The sequenced material came from peripheral blood. The receptors originated from a woman aged 80 or over with acute or convalescent COVID-19. CDR3s include the opening cysteine and the closing phenylalanine or tryptophan.

TRBV6-1	TRBJ2-2	CASSGRTSGGYTGELFF
TRBV19	TRBJ2-2	CASSFWTGGNTGELFF
TRBV9	TRBJ2-3	CASSVSSDTQYF
TRBV7-2	TRBJ2-7	CASSSNGGGTYEQYF
TRBV6-5	TRBJ1-2	CASRRGQGNGYTF
TRBV2	TRBJ2-7	CASRYSYEQYF
TRBV6-2/TRBV6-3	TRBJ1-1	CASSLGIMGEAFF
TRBV6-2/TRBV6-3	TRBJ2-2	CASSLTGANTGELFF
TRBV2	TRBJ1-5	CASSQGGNQPQHF
TRBV7-9	TRBJ2-1	CASSDTTTSGGGEQFF
TRBV3-1/TRBV3-2	TRBJ2-3	CASSPRLAGSTDTQYF
TRBV3-1/TRBV3-2	TRBJ1-4	CASSQSTVRKLFF
TRBV7-2	TRBJ2-2	CASSLATPWGELFF
TRBV12-3/TRBV12-4	TRBJ1-5	CASSFAGNQPQHF
TRBV7-9	TRBJ2-7	CASSLVDTPYEQYF
TRBV6-2/TRBV6-3	TRBJ2-1	CASSPGTGNEQFF
TRBV7-2	TRBJ2-2	CASSPNTGELFF
TRBV6-2/TRBV6-3	TRBJ2-6	CASSYPDSLPLGANVLTF
TRBV7-3	TRBJ2-1	CASSPRDRVHEQFF
TRBV30	TRBJ1-6	CAFRDRVDSPLHF
TRBV19	TRBJ2-7	CASSMGDRGNEQYF
TRBV27	TRBJ1-2	CASSLPGGVGGYTF
TRBV3-1/TRBV3-2	TRBJ2-7	CASSHPGQENEQYF
TRBV4-1	TRBJ2-7	CASSQESGDTREQYF
TRBV5-1	TRBJ1-3	CASSDQTGNSGNTIYF
TRBV19	TRBJ1-3	CASSEHRSSGNTIYF
TRBV7-9	TRBJ1-5	CASSTGSLNQPQHF
TRBV2	TRBJ1-2	CASSGTYYGYTF
TRBV3-1/TRBV3-2	TRBJ1-2	CASSQEGGNGYTF
TRBV6-6	TRBJ1-2	CASSYFPGDGYTF
TRBV4-1	TRBJ1-5	CASSQEGTGLSNQPQHF
TRBV11-2	TRBJ1-2	CASSPAGGYGYTF
TRBV11-2	TRBJ1-2	CASRPNRGSYGYTF
TRBV5-1	TRBJ1-5	CASLPEGQPQHF
TRBV28	TRBJ2-7	CASRQTGAPTGTDEQYF
TRBV7-3	TRBJ2-2	CASSPTSGGPNTGELFF
TRBV6-2/TRBV6-3	TRBJ1-6	CASSSQGGYSPLHF
TRBV7-9	TRBJ2-5	CASSLRQGGRETQYF
TRBV9	TRBJ1-2	CASSVTGTGQVDGYTF
TRBV27	TRBJ1-4	CASSFQVPASGEKLFF
TRBV24-1	TRBJ2-3	CATSNRDRGTDTQYF
TRBV3-1/TRBV3-2	TRBJ2-7	CASSQPQGSSYEQYF
TRBV4-1	TRBJ1-2	CASSQAGGSVFF
TRBV15	TRBJ2-3	CATSRHRGPTDTQYF
TRBV30	TRBJ1-2	CAWSPDPAGGYTF
TRBV5-4	TRBJ2-3	CASTPAGLSDTQYF
TRBV6-6	TRBJ1-4	CASSLQNPNEKLFF
TRBV10-3	TRBJ1-6	CAISGDRAVSSPLHF
TRBV6-6	TRBJ2-2	CASSPVRDTGELFF
TRBV11-2	TRBJ2-4	CASTGGSPKNIQYF
TRBV5-1	TRBJ2-7	CASSLGQELYEQYF
TRBV5-1	TRBJ2-7	CASSFLTGASYEQYF